This TCR beta chain came from a study of T cells after posttransplantation cyclophosphamide. Findings and limits, study-wide: Skin or GI-infiltrating T cells shared few TRB sequences with blood.

Profiling relied on immunoSEQ multiplex PCR, and the TCRdb table lists in-frame clones only, not all of them. The repertoire consists of fewer than 1,500 clones, none detected only once. Cyclophosphamide on days +3 and +4 followed busulfan-fludarabine conditioning and a marrow graft. The CDR3 sequence is 15 residues long. Looked up from germline, CDR1 is SGHVS and CDR2 is FQNEAQ. Trimming stripped 0 bases from V and 2 bases from J, with 11 bases between. This clone was counted many times. No antigen is known for it. The sequenced sample was PBMCs, obtained after an allogeneic stem cell transplant with post-transplant cyclophosphamide. The chain is built from TRBV7-8 and TRBJ2-7; a possible D gene is TRBD1 (5 bases). The sequence derives from a male patient aged 30 to 39 who received an allogeneic stem cell transplant from a related donor, was CMV-positive, and had acute GVHD only. Among the T cells, some may be from the graft donor. The CDR3 region has the DNA TGTGCCAGCAGCTTAGCGGCACAGGTTACCTACGAGCAGTACTTC. Its protein is CASSLAAQVTYEQYF. The full variable domain, completed using reference TRBV7-8 and TRBJ2-7, is GAGVSQSPRYKVAKRGQDVALRCDPISGHVSLFWYQQALGQGPEFLTYFQNEAQLDKSGLPSDRFFAERPEGSVSTLKIQRTQQEDSAVYLCASSLAAQVTYEQYFGPGTRLTVT.